This is a list of T cell receptor beta chains from one sample in a study of blood T cell repertoires in COVID-19. The protocol was immunoSEQ multiplex PCR, while the TCRdb copy is restricted to in-frame clones and leaves out a portion. This sample has roughly 340,000 clones, with around 91% found just once. Sample: peripheral blood. These receptors were taken from a woman younger than 30 who had recovered from COVID-19. The CDR3 runs from the conserved cysteine through the conserved F or W. The order of the fields is V gene, clone size, J gene, D gene, CDR3 DNA, CDR3 protein. The D gene is left open where the match is weak. Part of the rows lack a size; the others show once, few, many or a class for expanded clones.

v_call: TRBV24-1; clone_size: NA; j_call: TRBJ2-3; d_call: TRBD1; cdr3_nt: TGTGCCACCAGTGATCCCGGACAGGGGGTCACAGATACGCAGTATTTT; cdr3_aa: CATSDPGQGVTDTQYF
v_call: TRBV5-8; clone_size: NA; j_call: TRBJ1-2; d_call: NA; cdr3_nt: TGTGCCAGCAGTTACGACAGGTTCTATGGCTACACCTTC; cdr3_aa: CASSYDRFYGYTF
v_call: TRBV6-2/TRBV6-3; clone_size: NA; j_call: TRBJ1-5; d_call: NA; cdr3_nt: TGTGCCAGCAGTTTAAGGACAGCAAGCAATCAGCCCCAGCATTTT; cdr3_aa: CASSLRTASNQPQHF
v_call: TRBV27; clone_size: once; j_call: TRBJ1-2; d_call: TRBD1; cdr3_nt: TGTGCCAGCAGTTTATACGCTTCAACAGGGGGCGTGAGATATGGCTACACCTTC; cdr3_aa: CASSLYASTGGVRYGYTF
v_call: TRBV5-4; clone_size: NA; j_call: TRBJ1-2; d_call: NA; cdr3_nt: TGTGCCAGCGGGTTGATCGGGGGCTACACCTTC; cdr3_aa: CASGLIGGYTF
v_call: TRBV7-9; clone_size: NA; j_call: TRBJ1-4; d_call: NA; cdr3_nt: TGTGCCAGCAGCCTAGTCGGGGGTTCTAATGAAAAACTGTTTTTT; cdr3_aa: CASSLVGGSNEKLFF
v_call: TRBV19; clone_size: NA; j_call: TRBJ1-5; d_call: TRBD1; cdr3_nt: TGTGCCAGTACGGACAGGGTAAATCAGCCCCAGCATTTT; cdr3_aa: CASTDRVNQPQHF
v_call: TRBV6-5; clone_size: NA; j_call: TRBJ1-2; d_call: NA; cdr3_nt: TGTGCCAGCAGTCTAAAATGGAACTATGGCTACACCTTC; cdr3_aa: CASSLKWNYGYTF
v_call: TRBV5-1; clone_size: NA; j_call: TRBJ2-2; d_call: NA; cdr3_nt: TGCGCCAGCAGCTTGGATAGCTACACCGGGGAGCTGTTTTTT; cdr3_aa: CASSLDSYTGELFF
v_call: TRBV12-3/TRBV12-4; clone_size: NA; j_call: TRBJ1-5; d_call: NA; cdr3_nt: TGTGCCAGCACGAGATCCATCAATCAGCCCCAGCATTTT; cdr3_aa: CASTRSINQPQHF
v_call: TRBV6-6; clone_size: NA; j_call: TRBJ2-3; d_call: TRBD2; cdr3_nt: TGTGCCAGCGTAAATCCTAGCGGGAGCACAGATACGCAGTATTTT; cdr3_aa: CASVNPSGSTDTQYF
v_call: TRBV5-1; clone_size: NA; j_call: TRBJ2-1; d_call: NA; cdr3_nt: TGCGCCAGCAGCGTTCCGAGCTCCTACAATGAGCAGTTCTTC; cdr3_aa: CASSVPSSYNEQFF
v_call: TRBV6-8; clone_size: NA; j_call: TRBJ2-1; d_call: NA; cdr3_nt: TGTGCCAGGGGTCGAGGCACTAGGGTGGACAATGAGCAGTTCTTC; cdr3_aa: CARGRGTRVDNEQFF